The rows below give T cell receptor beta chains drawn from one sample of a study of T cell responses to AZD1222 COVID-19 vaccine. The method was immunoSEQ multiplex PCR; TCRdb's version includes in-frame clones alone and lacks a portion of them. Of about 150,000 clones in the sample, about 81% are singletons; the top ten hold roughly 4%. Specimen: peripheral blood, collected on day 0 of MenACWY control vaccination. The receptors come from an adult in good health. CDR3s include the opening cysteine and the closing phenylalanine or tryptophan. D genes are given only for firm matches. The size entry is marked missing in some rows and otherwise reads once, few, many or a size class.

>TRBJ1-1|NA|TRBV7-2|NA
CASSKGPSNTEAFF
TGTGCCAGCAGCAAGGGACCCTCGAACACTGAAGCTTTCTTT
>TRBJ2-3|NA|TRBV29-1|NA
CSARSGTDTQYF
TGCAGCGCCCGTTCAGGGACAGATACGCAGTATTTT
>TRBJ2-2|TRBD2|TRBV9|NA
CASSGRPGGTRLNTGELFF
TGTGCCAGCAGCGGGCGACCTGGGGGGACTAGGCTAAACACCGGGGAGCTGTTTTTT
>TRBJ1-4|NA|TRBV5-1|NA
CASSLALGDEKLFF
TGCGCCAGCAGCTTGGCTCTGGGGGATGAAAAACTGTTTTTT
>TRBJ2-1|TRBD1|TRBV9|NA
CASSLTGAWYNEQFF
TGTGCCAGCAGCCTTACAGGGGCCTGGTACAATGAGCAGTTCTTC
>TRBJ2-6|TRBD1|TRBV2|once
CASKGQEHGANVLTF
TGTGCCAGCAAGGGACAGGAGCATGGGGCCAACGTCCTGACTTTC
>TRBJ2-2|NA|TRBV7-9|NA
CASSLGQGRAGELFF
TGTGCCAGCAGCTTAGGCCAGGGGAGGGCCGGGGAGCTGTTTTTT
>TRBJ1-1|NA|TRBV9|NA
CASSVGGVGGTEAFF
TGTGCCAGCAGCGTCGGGGGCGTGGGGGGCACTGAAGCTTTCTTT
>TRBJ2-3|NA|TRBV7-6|NA
CASSLGVTQYF
TGTGCCAGCAGCTTAGGGGTTACGCAGTATTTT
>TRBJ1-6|NA|TRBV10-3|NA
CAIRTGTDNSPLHF
TGTGCCATCAGGACCGGGACTGATAATTCACCCCTCCACTTT
>TRBJ1-6|NA|TRBV11-2|NA
CASSLVFNSPLHF
TGTGCCAGCAGCTTGGTCTTTAATTCACCCCTCCACTTT
>TRBJ2-5|NA|TRBV6-2/TRBV6-3|NA
CASSSRGETQYF
TGTGCCAGCAGTTCCCGAGGAGAGACCCAGTACTTC
>TRBJ2-2|NA|TRBV30|NA
CAWAPDRTELFF
TGTGCCTGGGCCCCCGACAGGACGGAGCTGTTTTTT
>TRBJ2-1|TRBD2|TRBV9|NA
CASSVGYGGASGEQFF
TGTGCCAGCAGCGTAGGTTACGGGGGGGCCTCCGGTGAGCAGTTCTTC
>TRBJ2-1|TRBD1|TRBV6-4|NA
CASSAETGPYNEQFF
TGTGCCAGCAGCGCAGAGACAGGGCCCTACAATGAGCAGTTCTTC
>TRBJ2-7|NA|TRBV7-9|NA
CASSLSYPTGDEQYF
TGTGCCAGCAGCTTATCGTACCCGACAGGCGACGAGCAGTACTTC
>TRBJ1-2|NA|TRBV24-1|NA
CATSEGSYGYTF
TGTGCCACCAGTGAAGGTAGCTATGGCTACACCTTC
>TRBJ2-5|NA|TRBV6-1|NA
CASNGGAETQYF
TGTGCCAGCAATGGGGGGGCGGAGACCCAGTACTTC
>TRBJ1-5|NA|TRBV28|NA
CASKGGGGMGNQPQHF
TGTGCCAGCAAGGGGGGAGGGGGTATGGGCAATCAGCCCCAGCATTTT
>TRBJ1-6|NA|TRBV3-1/TRBV3-2|NA
CASSRRESYNSPLHF
TGTGCCAGCAGCCGCCGGGAGTCCTATAATTCACCCCTCCACTTT
>TRBJ2-4|NA|TRBV6-5|NA
CASSYSRQGTKNIQYF
TGTGCCAGCAGTTACTCGAGGCAGGGGACCAAAAACATTCAGTACTTC
>TRBJ1-2|NA|TRBV27|NA
CASRGAGFYGYTF
TGTGCCAGCAGGGGGGCGGGGTTCTATGGCTACACCTTC
>TRBJ1-6|NA|TRBV27|NA
CASWGGGSPLHF
TGTGCCAGCTGGGGAGGGGGTTCACCCCTCCACTTT
>TRBJ2-2|TRBD2|TRBV5-1|NA
CASSAGLAGANTGELFF
TGCGCCAGCAGCGCGGGACTAGCGGGGGCCAACACCGGGGAGCTGTTTTTT
>TRBJ2-7|TRBD2|TRBV4-2|NA
CASSHASGGYEQYF
TGTGCCAGCAGCCACGCTAGCGGGGGTTACGAGCAGTACTTC
>TRBJ2-1|NA|TRBV24-1|NA
CATSLGGNEQFF
TGTGCCACCAGCCTAGGGGGCAATGAGCAGTTCTTC
>TRBJ2-1|NA|TRBV7-9|once
CASSLASNEQFF
TGTGCCAGCAGCTTAGCGTCCAATGAGCAGTTCTTC
>TRBJ1-1|NA|TRBV5-4|NA
CASSLALGARTEAFF
TGTGCCAGCAGCTTGGCTCTCGGGGCTCGGACTGAAGCTTTCTTT
>TRBJ1-6|NA|TRBV7-9|NA
CASRSSPNPNSPLHF
TGTGCCAGCAGAAGTTCACCCAATCCCAATTCACCCCTCCACTTT
>TRBJ1-5|TRBD1|TRBV19|NA
CASREPGQRFNQPQHF
TGTGCCAGTAGGGAACCGGGACAGCGGTTCAATCAGCCCCAGCATTTT
>TRBJ2-3|NA|TRBV5-3|NA
CARSLRVDTQYF
TGTGCCAGAAGCTTACGGGTGGATACGCAGTATTTT
>TRBJ1-4|NA|TRBV6-5|few
CASSPREKLFF
TGTGCCAGCAGCCCCCGGGAAAAACTGTTTTTT
>TRBJ2-5|TRBD1|TRBV5-4|NA
CASSLEGSGTGEYQETQYF
TGTGCCAGCAGCTTAGAGGGAAGTGGGACAGGGGAATACCAAGAGACCCAGTACTTC
>TRBJ2-5|NA|TRBV7-9|NA
CASSPLQTQETQYF
TGTGCCAGCAGCCCTCTGCAGACTCAAGAGACCCAGTACTTC
>TRBJ2-1|NA|TRBV2|NA
CASSETGVPNNNEQFF
TGTGCCAGCAGTGAAACGGGAGTACCTAACAACAATGAGCAGTTCTTC
>TRBJ2-5|NA|TRBV5-1|NA
CASSLGSMAGRETQYF
TGCGCCAGCAGCTTGGGTTCGATGGCGGGGAGGGAGACCCAGTACTTC
>TRBJ1-1|TRBD1|TRBV2|NA
CASSLDREGSEAFF
TGTGCCAGCAGTTTGGACAGGGAGGGATCTGAAGCTTTCTTT
>TRBJ2-2|NA|TRBV5-1|few
CASSLVAPGELFF
TGCGCCAGCAGCTTGGTTGCTCCTGGGGAGCTGTTTTTT
>TRBJ1-4|TRBD1|TRBV7-9|NA
CASSLVGQGTQKLFF
TGTGCCAGCAGCTTAGTCGGACAGGGCACGCAAAAACTGTTTTTT
>TRBJ1-5|NA|TRBV19|NA
CASTSGRDGQPQHF
TGTGCCAGTACATCGGGGAGGGACGGTCAGCCCCAGCATTTT
>TRBJ1-4|TRBD1|TRBV11-2|NA
CASSRRQGGGEKLFF
TGTGCCAGCAGCCGCCGACAGGGAGGCGGCGAAAAACTGTTTTTT
>TRBJ1-6|NA|TRBV6-5|NA
CASNRRVRSPLHF
TGTGCCAGCAACCGCAGGGTTAGGTCACCCCTCCACTTT
>TRBJ2-3|TRBD1|TRBV28|NA
CASSRTGAVSTDTQYF
TGTGCCAGCTCAAGGACAGGGGCGGTGAGCACAGATACGCAGTATTTT
>TRBJ2-7|NA|TRBV18|NA
CASSPGYEQYF
TGTGCCAGCTCACCAGGATACGAGCAGTACTTC
>TRBJ2-3|TRBD2|TRBV5-1|NA
CASSPSGSSTDTQYF
TGCGCCAGCAGCCCAAGCGGGAGTAGCACAGATACGCAGTATTTT
>TRBJ1-1|NA|TRBV29-1|NA
CSVYHPTAGPNTEAFF
TGCAGCGTTTACCACCCTACGGCGGGGCCTAACACTGAAGCTTTCTTT
>TRBJ1-1|NA|TRBV29-1|NA
CSVDDRGDTEAFF
TGCAGCGTTGACGACAGAGGGGACACTGAAGCTTTCTTT
>TRBJ1-1|TRBD1|TRBV11-1|NA
CASSLTGGRTEAFF
TGTGCCAGCAGTCTCACAGGGGGCCGGACTGAAGCTTTCTTT
>TRBJ1-5|NA|TRBV19|NA
CASREFSNQPQHF
TGTGCCAGTAGAGAGTTTAGCAATCAGCCCCAGCATTTT
>TRBJ1-1|TRBD1|TRBV19|NA
CASSKDRVNTEAFF
TGTGCCAGTAGTAAGGACAGGGTGAACACTGAAGCTTTCTTT
>TRBJ2-3|NA|TRBV19|once
CASSRSGSTDTQYF
TGTGCCAGTAGTAGATCCGGGAGCACAGATACGCAGTATTTT
>TRBJ1-2|NA|TRBV27|NA
CASSFSPPGGEDGYTF
TGTGCCAGCAGTTTCTCCCCCCCGGGCGGGGAGGATGGCTACACCTTC
>TRBJ1-3|NA|TRBV6-5|once
CASSYSEGTGNTIYF
TGTGCCAGCAGTTACTCGGAGGGGACTGGAAACACCATATATTTT